This passage covers 27 T cell receptor beta chains from one sample sequenced in a study of human T cells and chemical hapten exposure. This sample's time point: pre-sensitization, week 0. The treatment denotes: therapeutic diphenylcyclopropenone sensitization with weekly scalp DPC. TCRdb reprocessed the RACE reads with MiXCR, giving one entry per CDR3 protein. The profile shows roughly 260,000 distinct CDR3 sequences, about 8.1% of them singletons. The specimen comprised whole blood, sampled in connection with sensitization to the hapten diphenylcyclopropenone (DPC). Source of these receptors: a middle-aged woman with alopecia areata. Some clones in this sample may be carry-over from other donors' samples.

The J gene is TRBJ2-7, the V gene TRBV20-1; no firm D call. Between the trimmed V and J ends, which lost 5 bases and 5 bases, there was a span of 19 bases. Germline V gene data show CDR1 as DFQATT and CDR2 as SNEGSKA (reference sequence). This CDR3 is built from 14 residues. The CDR3 sequence is CSAHIVQPRDEQYF. CDR3 nucleotides: TGCAGTGCTCATATAGTTCAACCGCGCGACGAGCAGTACTTC.

This clonotype was detected ten times or more. The chain has TRBV3-1 and TRBJ1-2; 7 bases are shared with TRBD1. V shed 5 bases and J 2 bases; nucleotides not matched to a gene: 11. Germline V CDR1 and CDR2: LGHDT, YNNKEL (reference sequence). The CDR3 has 16 residues. The CDR3 DNA reads TGTGCCAGCAGCTCGACCACTACAGGGGTCAACTATGGCTACACCTTC. This encodes CASSSTTTGVNYGYTF. Combining the CDR3 with reference TRBV3-1 and TRBJ1-2 gives the whole variable domain DTAVSQTPKYLVTQMGNDKSIKCEQNLGHDTMYWYKQDSKKFLKIMFSYNNKELIINETVPNRFSPKSPDKAHLNLHINSLELGDSAVYFCASSSTTTGVNYGYTFGSGTRLTVV.

The chain is built from TRBV28 and TRBJ2-4, with D possibly TRBD1 on 6 matching bases. Trimming left V 3 bases short and J 7 bases short, with 13 bases between. The CDR3 totals 14 residues. The germline V gene has CDR1 MDHEN and CDR2 SYDVKM. The CDR3 region is CASSFGGRANIQYF. CDR3 coding DNA: TGTGCCAGCAGTTTTGGGGGCAGGGCGAACATTCAGTACTTC.

V gene TRBV12-3 or TRBV12-4 combines with J gene TRBJ2-1, with 11 bases aligning to TRBD2. The junction had 10 bases not matched to a gene; V was cut back by 7 bases and J by 2 bases. The CDR3 is 17 amino acids. This CDR3 is CASTIGLAGRPYNEQFF. The CDR3 DNA is TGTGCCAGCACCATAGGACTAGCGGGCCGCCCCTACAATGAGCAGTTCTTC.

This clonotype was found a few times. This sequence joins TRBV10-3 and TRBJ2-5, with 9 bases that match TRBD2. There are 15 residues in the CDR3. Germline CDR1 and CDR2: ENHRY and SYGVKD. V was pared by 10 bases and J by 5 bases, with 14 bases of the junction left unmatched. In DNA form, the CDR3 reads TGTGCCACCACCCAAGGCGGGAGGGCCCGGGAGACCCAGTACTTC. This translates into CATTQGGRARETQYF.

The chain couples TRBV28 to TRBJ2-7; 10 nucleotides agree with TRBD1. Germline V gene lookup returns CDR1 MDHEN and CDR2 SYDVKM. The CDR3 is made up of 14 amino acids. V gave up 7 bases and J gave up 1 base; unmatched junction bases: 4. The CDR3 nucleotides are TGTGCCAGCATACGGGACAGGGGATCCTACGAGCAGTACTTC. Encoded protein: CASIRDRGSYEQYF.

This clonotype was observed many times. The chain combines TRBV28 with TRBJ1-5, with D maybe TRBD1 (6 bases). The V end was cut by 5 bases, the J end by 4 bases, with 18 bases between. Germline values: CDR1 MDHEN, CDR2 SYDVKM. This CDR3 has 16 residues. CDR3 bases: TGTGCCAGCAGTACATCTCAGACAGGTCGGAATCAGCCCCAGCATTTT. This codes for CASSTSQTGRNQPQHF. The complete variable domain, with remaining parts taken from reference TRBV28 and TRBJ1-5, reads DVKVTQSSRYLVKRTGEKVFLECVQDMDHENMFWYRQDPGLGLRLIYFSYDVKMKEKGDIPEGYSVSREKKERFSLILESASTNQTSMYLCASSTSQTGRNQPQHFGDGTRLSIL.

In its sample, this clonotype was seen a few times. One end of the junction does not line up with germline, which may come from a read error. The chain recombines TRBV12-3 or TRBV12-4 with TRBJ2-2, with TRBD1 identical over 9 bases. The CDR3 is 16 amino acids. CDR3 in amino acids: CASSSWTGAKTGELFF. CDR3 nucleotide sequence: TGTGCCAGCAGTTCATGGACAGGGGCGAAGACCGGGGAGCTGTTTTTT.

A few counts support this clonotype. The chain joins TRBV10-3 to TRBJ1-6, with TRBD1 matching 11 bases. This CDR3 has 17 amino acids. J gave up 6 bases and V 4 bases, and 8 bases lay outside the gene matches. Germline CDR1 ENHRY, CDR2 SYGVKD. The CDR3 DNA reads as TGTGCCATCAGTGCAAGGGACAGGGGGAAATCTAATTCACCCCTCCACTTT. This codes for CAISARDRGKSNSPLHF.

This rearrangement joins TRBV7-9 to TRBJ1-5, with 8 nucleotides matching TRBD1. V gave up 4 bases and J gave up 7 bases; unmatched junction bases: 3. The CDR3 totals 13 residues. Looked up from germline, CDR1 is SEHNR and CDR2 is FQNEAQ (reference sequence). The CDR3: CASSSGGTQPQHF. The CDR3 bases are TGTGCCAGCAGCTCAGGGGGCACGCAGCCCCAGCATTTT.

This sequence joins TRBV5-4 and TRBJ2-7; 13 bases align to TRBD2. V lost 4 bases to trimming and J lost 2 bases; unmatched junction nucleotides: 6. Looked up from germline, CDR1 is SGHNT and CDR2 is YYREEE (reference sequence). CDR3 length equals 16 residues. DNA of the CDR3: TGTGCCAGCAGCCACGCTGGGACTAGCGGGGCCTACGAGCAGTACTTC. Translating it yields CASSHAGTSGAYEQYF. The full variable domain, in which reference TRBV5-4 and TRBJ2-7 provide the parts outside the CDR3, is ETGVTQSPTHLIKTRGQQVTLRCSSQSGHNTVSWYQQALGQGPQFIFQYYREEENGRGNFPPRFSGLQFPNYSSELNVNALELDDSALYLCASSHAGTSGAYEQYFGPGTRLTVT.

The chain combines TRBV5-1 with TRBJ2-7, with a tentative D call TRBD1 (7 bases). Germline V gene sequence: CDR1 SGHRS, CDR2 YFSETQ. The germline V and J ends were trimmed by 3 bases and 1 base, with 14 bases remaining between them. This CDR3 comprises 15 residues. CDR3 DNA: TGCGCCAGCAGCTATGGCGGGACAGCATCCTACGAGCAGTACTTC. It translates to CASSYGGTASYEQYF.

This clonotype was picked up many times. The chain combines TRBV20-1 with TRBJ1-2, with 8 positions matching TRBD1. Germline CDR1 reads DFQATT; CDR2 reads SNEGSKA (reference sequence). The trim removed 6 bases at V and 4 bases at J, leaving 10 bases unmatched. The CDR3 consists of 14 residues. This chain's CDR3 is CSAPAGGAGYGYTF. DNA of the CDR3: TGCAGTGCCCCCGCAGGGGGCGCAGGCTATGGCTACACCTTC.

This chain connects TRBV3-1 to TRBJ1-1; D is perhaps TRBD1 (5 bases). V gave up 0 bases and J gave up 10 bases, with 21 bases separating them. The germline V gene encodes CDR1 LGHDT and CDR2 YNNKEL (reference sequence). The CDR3 is made up of 16 amino acids. CDR3 nucleotide sequence: TGTGCCAGCAGCCAAGATTGGGGTTCTGGAGGGGTAAGAGCTTTCTTT. Its translation is CASSQDWGSGGVRAFF.

The CDR3 loop is CASSTNGPGDYEQYF. DNA for the CDR3: TGTGCCAGCAGCACTAACGGTCCAGGCGACTACGAGCAGTACTTC. V usage is TRBV5-4 and J usage is TRBJ2-7; no definite D call. Germline lookup yields CDR1 SGHNT and CDR2 YYREEE (reference sequence). This CDR3 has 15 residues. The germline V and J ends were trimmed by 4 bases and 3 bases, with 17 bases remaining between them.

This clonotype has just a few counts. The genes are TRBV7-9 and TRBJ2-4; 10 bases align to TRBD2. V was clipped by 5 bases and J by 0 bases; unmatched bases: 13. Germline V CDR1 and CDR2: SEHNR, FQNEAQ (reference sequence). This CDR3 is 19 amino acids long. The CDR3 loop is CASSPKLGSGRSAKNIQYF. The CDR3 DNA is TGTGCCAGCAGCCCAAAGCTGGGTAGCGGGAGGTCAGCCAAAAACATTCAGTACTTC.

This clonotype turned up a few times. The rearrangement joins TRBV30 to TRBJ1-6; D ambiguous. Germline CDR1 and CDR2: GTSNPN and SVGIG (reference sequence). V shed 2 bases and J shed 7 bases, with 12 bases lying between them. This CDR3 comprises 14 residues. The CDR3 protein is CAWSRQSGNSPLHF. The CDR3 DNA reads TGTGCCTGGAGTAGACAAAGCGGCAATTCACCCCTCCACTTT. The whole variable domain, filled in from reference TRBV30 and TRBJ1-6, reads SQTIHQWPATLVQPVGSPLSLECTVEGTSNPNLYWYRQAAGRGLQLLFYSVGIGQISSEVPQNLSASRPQDRQFILSSKKLLLSDSGFYLCAWSRQSGNSPLHFGNGTRLTVT.

This clonotype was counted only a few times. V usage is TRBV5-1 and J usage is TRBJ2-3; 14 bases align to TRBD2. Germline V gene data show CDR1 as SGHRS and CDR2 as YFSETQ. The CDR3 has 16 amino acids. After removal of 4 bases from V and 5 bases from J, the junction contained 6 bases not matched to a gene. This CDR3 reads CASSRGTSGSIDTQYF. CDR3 DNA: TGCGCCAGCAGCCGGGGGACTAGCGGGAGTATAGATACGCAGTATTTT.

This clonotype was seen more than once but under ten times. The chain employs TRBV7-6 and TRBJ1-1, with 7 bases lining up with TRBD1. Germline V lookup: CDR1 SGHVS, CDR2 FNYEAQ. V trimming: 4 bases; J trimming: 0 bases; junction bases outside the gene matches: 5. The CDR3 length is 15 residues. CDR3 region: CASSSYRGLNTEAFF. CDR3 DNA sequence: TGTGCCAGCAGCTCCTACAGGGGTTTGAACACTGAAGCTTTCTTT. The full variable domain, with the rest looked up from reference TRBV7-6 and TRBJ1-1, is GAGVSQSPRYKVTKRGQDVALRCDPISGHVSLYWYRQALGQGPEFLTYFNYEAQQDKSGLPNDRFSAERPEGSISTLTIQRTEQRDSAMYRCASSSYRGLNTEAFFGQGTRLTVV.

This clonotype was recorded many times. This rearrangement joins TRBV7-6 to TRBJ2-1, with a weak D call TRBD1 (6 bases). Germline V gives CDR1 SGHVS, CDR2 FNYEAQ. This CDR3 is built from 14 residues. V lost 4 bases, J lost 7 bases, and 14 bases lay in between. This chain's CDR3 is CASSSQGGSNEQFF. The CDR3, as DNA: TGTGCCAGCAGCTCACAAGGGGGATCTAATGAGCAGTTCTTC.

This clonotype was observed many times. This chain connects TRBV5-1 to TRBJ2-5; 11 bases are shared with TRBD2. The CDR3 has 14 residues. Germline CDR1 reads SGHRS; CDR2 reads YFSETQ. The V and J ends lost 5 bases and 4 bases, in that order; junction bases with no gene match: 4. The CDR3 nucleotides read TGCGCCAGCAGGGTCGGACTAGCGGGAGAGACCCAGTACTTC. Translated, it gives CASRVGLAGETQYF.

The chain employs TRBV6-2 or TRBV6-3 and TRBJ2-7, with a tentative D call TRBD1 (5 bases). Germline V lookup: CDR1 MNHEY, CDR2 SVGEGT. The CDR3 spans 15 residues. V lost 4 bases and J 4 bases, leaving 17 bases between the germline ends. The CDR3 DNA reads TGTGCCAGCAGTTCCCACGGGCAGGGCGCGTACGAGCAGTACTTC. Its protein is CASSSHGQGAYEQYF.

This clonotype was seen a few times. The chain is built from TRBV7-2 and TRBJ1-4; a possible D gene is TRBD1 (5 bases). V lost 5 bases, J lost 5 bases, and 12 bases lay in between. Per the germline V gene, CDR1 is SGHTA and CDR2 is FQGNSA. The CDR3 has 14 amino acids. CDR3 DNA: TGTGCCAGCAGCCGGGACTATAGAAATGAAAAACTGTTTTTT. Residues: CASSRDYRNEKLFF.

This clonotype was seen more than once but under ten times. The rearrangement links TRBV5-1 to TRBJ2-2, with a possible D match to TRBD2 (6 bases). Between the trimmed V and J ends, which lost 1 base and 2 bases, there was a span of 12 bases. Germline V gene data show CDR1 as SGHRS and CDR2 as YFSETQ. The CDR3 totals 16 residues. CDR3: CASSLRDGSNTGELFF. In DNA, the CDR3 is TGCGCCAGCAGCTTGAGGGACGGGAGTAACACCGGGGAGCTGTTTTTT.

This clonotype was detected a few times. The chain combines TRBV27 with TRBJ2-7; TRBD2 is a possible D gene (5 bases). The CDR3 runs 13 residues. Germline values: CDR1 MNHEY, CDR2 SMNVEV (reference sequence). Trimming cost V 5 bases and J 6 bases, with 14 bases left between them. The chain's CDR3 is CASSPNWETEQYF. DNA for the CDR3: TGTGCCAGCAGTCCAAACTGGGAGACCGAGCAGTACTTC.

This clonotype came up once. The chain uses TRBV6-2 or TRBV6-3 and TRBJ2-3; 9 nucleotides align to TRBD1. The germline gives CDR1 MNHEY, CDR2 SVGEGT. The CDR3 extends over 16 amino acids. With V trimmed by 6 bases and J by 2 bases, 9 bases remained unmatched. The CDR3 loop reads CASRGTDRGHTDTQYF. CDR3 in DNA: TGTGCCAGCAGAGGAACGGACAGGGGCCACACAGATACGCAGTATTTT.

This clonotype was observed many times. V and J are TRBV21-1 and TRBJ2-3; TRBD1, the table's D call, lacks a check against the DNA. TRBV21-1 has pseudogene status. The CDR3 has 14 residues. The CDR3 DNA is TGTGCCAGCAGCAAACGTCAGGGGCTGTATACGCAGTATTTT. As protein: CASSKRQGLYTQYF.